This record covers a single TCR beta chain. The sample is drawn from a study of blood T cell repertoires in COVID-19. The germline gives CDR1 SGHKS, CDR2 YYEKEE (reference sequence). This CDR3 contains 15 residues. V was pared by 5 bases and J by 3 bases, with 17 bases between. Measured with immunoSEQ multiplex PCR; TCRdb has only the in-frame clones, and not every one. The sample records approximately 250,000 clones, approximately 88% being singletons. This chain connects TRBV5-5 to TRBJ1-1, with D possibly being TRBD1 (6 bases). The sequence was collected from a woman aged 40 to 55 with acute COVID-19. Sequences were obtained from PBMCs or T cells enriched from blood (not recorded which). The CDR3 reads CASSFGTAGDTEAFF. The CDR3 DNA is TGTGCCAGCAGTTTCGGGACGGCAGGGGACACTGAAGCTTTCTTT. The variable domain in full, completed from reference TRBV5-5 and TRBJ1-1, reads DAGVTQSPTHLIKTRGQQVTLRCSPISGHKSVSWYQQVLGQGPQFIFQYYEKEERGRGNFPDRFSARQFPNYSSELNVNALLLGDSALYLCASSFGTAGDTEAFFGQGTRLTVV.